This entry features one T cell receptor (beta chain) sequence. The antigen is undetermined. Distinct nucleotide sequences in the sample also encode this CDR3. The source of the sample is a study of shared clonotypes between healthy human individuals. Trimming took 2 bases from V and 0 from J; bases not matched to a gene: 4. This CDR3 has 16 amino acids. CDR1 SGHRS and CDR2 YFSETQ come from the germline V gene. Researchers divided each subset's genomic DNA evenly across several immunoSEQ plates. This table comes from immunoSEQ multiplex PCR, and its TCRdb copy is limited to in-frame clones, with some not included. The data show 1.4 million or so clones, 98% seen once. Study conclusions and caveats: In having few donors, the study represented limited genetic and exposure-history diversity. Four donors had about 5% of their naive CD4 clonotypes in common. Although depth was large, rarefaction showed that sequencing of the sorted subsets was incomplete.

The chain uses TRBV5-1 and TRBJ2-1; 8 nucleotides line up with TRBD2. The sequence came from a young man in good health. Input material: naive CD4+ T cells sorted from blood. Subset here: CD45RA+ positively selected. The CDR3 sequence is CASSLPSGSSYNEQFF. In nucleotides, the CDR3 is TGCGCCAGCAGCTTACCGAGCGGGAGCTCCTACAATGAGCAGTTCTTC.